This T cell receptor beta chain was identified in a study of spatial heterogeneity in lung cancer. The trim removed 2 bases at V and 2 bases at J, leaving 4 bases unmatched. CDR1 and CDR2 from the germline V gene are MNHNS and SASEGT. This CDR3 is built from 15 residues. In its sample, this clonotype ranks as medium-sized (0.01 to 0.1%). TCRdb re-called the 5' RACE reads through MiXCR, storing one row per CDR3 protein. The data contain approximately 3,800 distinct CDR3 sequences, 5.5% to 8% of them singletons. The time point was: sample taken at primary tumor resection. Whole RNA from tumor, nontumor lung or frozen PBMC was sequenced unsorted.

The starting material was normal lung tissue next to the tumor, obtained at surgery. The rearrangement uses TRBV6-1 and TRBJ2-7; TRBD2 agrees at 9 bases. The sequence was obtained from a male donor with early-stage non-small cell lung cancer. In DNA, the CDR3 is TGTGCCAGCAGTGAATCCGCGGGAGGGCCCTACGAGCAGTACGTC. As protein: CASSESAGGPYEQYV.